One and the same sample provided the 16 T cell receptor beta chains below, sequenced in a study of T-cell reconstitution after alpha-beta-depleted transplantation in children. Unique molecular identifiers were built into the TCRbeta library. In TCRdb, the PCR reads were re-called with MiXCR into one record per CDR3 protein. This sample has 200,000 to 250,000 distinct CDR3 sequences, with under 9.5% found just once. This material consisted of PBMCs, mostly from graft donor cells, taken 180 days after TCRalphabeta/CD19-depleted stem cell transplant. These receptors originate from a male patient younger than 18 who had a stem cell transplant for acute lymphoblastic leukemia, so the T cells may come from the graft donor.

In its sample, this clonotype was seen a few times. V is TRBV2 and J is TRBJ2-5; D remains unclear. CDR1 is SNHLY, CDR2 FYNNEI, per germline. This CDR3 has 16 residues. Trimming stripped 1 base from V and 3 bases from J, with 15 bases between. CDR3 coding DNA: TGTGCCAGCAGTGAAGGTCCGGGTTCTAGGGAAGAGACCCAGTACTTC. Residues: CASSEGPGSREETQYF.

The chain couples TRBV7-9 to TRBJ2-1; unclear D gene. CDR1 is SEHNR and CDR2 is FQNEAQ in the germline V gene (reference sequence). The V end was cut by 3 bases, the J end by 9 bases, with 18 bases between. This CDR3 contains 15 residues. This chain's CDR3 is CASSFTGDSTGEQFF. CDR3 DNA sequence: TGTGCCAGCAGCTTCACCGGAGACTCGACTGGTGAGCAGTTCTTC.

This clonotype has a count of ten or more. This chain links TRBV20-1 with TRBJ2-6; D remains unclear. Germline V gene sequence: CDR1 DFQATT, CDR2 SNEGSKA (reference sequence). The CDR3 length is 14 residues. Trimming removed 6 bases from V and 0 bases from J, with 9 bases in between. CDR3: CSAPITSGANVLTF. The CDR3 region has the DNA TGCAGTGCCCCGATTACCTCTGGGGCCAACGTCCTGACTTTC.

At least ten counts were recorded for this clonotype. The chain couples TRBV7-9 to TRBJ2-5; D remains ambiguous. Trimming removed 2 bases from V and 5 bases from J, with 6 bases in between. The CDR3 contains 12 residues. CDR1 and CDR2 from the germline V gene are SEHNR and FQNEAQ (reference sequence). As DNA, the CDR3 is TGTGCCAGCAGCTTAATGGGGGAGACCCAGTACTTC. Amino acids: CASSLMGETQYF.

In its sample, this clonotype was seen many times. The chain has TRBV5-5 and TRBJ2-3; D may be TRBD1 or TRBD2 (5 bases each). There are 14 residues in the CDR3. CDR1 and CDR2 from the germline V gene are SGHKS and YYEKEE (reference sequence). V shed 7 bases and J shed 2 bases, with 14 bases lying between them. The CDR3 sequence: CASLNGAFTDTQYF. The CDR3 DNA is TGTGCCAGCCTCAACGGGGCATTCACAGATACGCAGTATTTT.

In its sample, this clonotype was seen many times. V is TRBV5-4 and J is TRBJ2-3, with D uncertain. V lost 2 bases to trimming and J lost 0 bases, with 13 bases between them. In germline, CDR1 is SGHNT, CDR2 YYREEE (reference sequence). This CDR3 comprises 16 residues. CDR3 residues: CASSFARPLSTDTQYF. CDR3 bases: TGTGCCAGCAGCTTCGCCAGGCCCCTCAGCACAGATACGCAGTATTTT.

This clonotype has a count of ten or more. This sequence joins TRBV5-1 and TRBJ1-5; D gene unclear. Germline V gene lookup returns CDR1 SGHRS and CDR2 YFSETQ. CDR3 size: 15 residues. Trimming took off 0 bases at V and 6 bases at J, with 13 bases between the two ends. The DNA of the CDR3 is TGCGCCAGCAGCTTGGGAGGTGGCTGGGGTCAGCCCCAGCATTTT. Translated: CASSLGGGWGQPQHF.

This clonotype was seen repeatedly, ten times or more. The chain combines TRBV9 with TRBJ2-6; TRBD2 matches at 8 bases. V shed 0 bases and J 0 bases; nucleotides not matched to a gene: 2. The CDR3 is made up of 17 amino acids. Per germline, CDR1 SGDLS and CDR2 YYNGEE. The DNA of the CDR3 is TGTGCCAGCAGCGTAGCTCGGGAGGGCTCTGGGGCCAACGTCCTGACTTTC. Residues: CASSVAREGSGANVLTF.

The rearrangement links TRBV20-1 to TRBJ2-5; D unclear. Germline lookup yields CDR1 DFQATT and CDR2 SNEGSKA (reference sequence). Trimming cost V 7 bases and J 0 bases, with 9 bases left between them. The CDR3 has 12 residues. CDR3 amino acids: CSVRLYQETQYF. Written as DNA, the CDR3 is TGCAGTGTACGACTGTACCAAGAGACCCAGTACTTC.

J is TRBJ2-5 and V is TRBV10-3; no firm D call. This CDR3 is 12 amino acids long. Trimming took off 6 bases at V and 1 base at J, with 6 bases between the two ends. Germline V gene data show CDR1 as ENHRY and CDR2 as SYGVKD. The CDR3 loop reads CAISRAQETQYF. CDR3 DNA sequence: TGTGCCATCAGCCGGGCCCAAGAGACCCAGTACTTC.

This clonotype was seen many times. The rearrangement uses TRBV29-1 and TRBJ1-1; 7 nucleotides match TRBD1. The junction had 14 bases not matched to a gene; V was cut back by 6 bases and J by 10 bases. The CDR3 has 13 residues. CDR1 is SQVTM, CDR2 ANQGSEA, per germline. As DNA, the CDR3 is TGCAGCGTGGATAGGACAGGTCAGTCGGGAGCTTTCTTT. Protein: CSVDRTGQSGAFF.

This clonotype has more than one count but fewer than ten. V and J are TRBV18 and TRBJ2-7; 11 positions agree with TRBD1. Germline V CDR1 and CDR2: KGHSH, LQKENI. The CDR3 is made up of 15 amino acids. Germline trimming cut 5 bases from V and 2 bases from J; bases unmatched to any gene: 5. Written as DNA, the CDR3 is TGTGCCAGCTCAGCCGGGACAGGGGGTCCCTACGAGCAGTACTTC. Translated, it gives CASSAGTGGPYEQYF.

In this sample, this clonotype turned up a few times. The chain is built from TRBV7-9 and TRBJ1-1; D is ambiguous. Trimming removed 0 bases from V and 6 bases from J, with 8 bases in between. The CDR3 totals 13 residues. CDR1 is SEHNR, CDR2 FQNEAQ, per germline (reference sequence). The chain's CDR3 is CASSLAPLSEAFF. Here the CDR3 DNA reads TGTGCCAGCAGCTTAGCGCCCCTTTCTGAAGCTTTCTTT.

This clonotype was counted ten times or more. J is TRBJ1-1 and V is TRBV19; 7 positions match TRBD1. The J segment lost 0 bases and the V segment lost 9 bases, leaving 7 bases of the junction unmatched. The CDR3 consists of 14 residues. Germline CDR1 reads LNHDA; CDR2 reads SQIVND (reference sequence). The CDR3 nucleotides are TGTGCCAGCGCCCTAGACAGGGTGAACACTGAAGCTTTCTTT. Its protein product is CASALDRVNTEAFF.

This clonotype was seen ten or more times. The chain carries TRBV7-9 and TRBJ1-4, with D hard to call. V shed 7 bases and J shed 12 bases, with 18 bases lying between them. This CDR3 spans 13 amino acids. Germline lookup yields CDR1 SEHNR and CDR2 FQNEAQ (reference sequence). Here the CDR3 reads CASTSIAKAELFF. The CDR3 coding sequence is TGTGCCAGCACTTCCATTGCGAAGGCGGAACTGTTTTTT. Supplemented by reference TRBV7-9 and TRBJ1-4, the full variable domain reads DTGVSQNPRHKITKRGQNVTFRCDPISEHNRLYWYRQTLGQGPEFLTYFQNEAQLEKSRLLSDRFSAERPKGSFSTLEIQRTEQGDSAMYLCASTSIAKAELFFGSGTQLSVL.

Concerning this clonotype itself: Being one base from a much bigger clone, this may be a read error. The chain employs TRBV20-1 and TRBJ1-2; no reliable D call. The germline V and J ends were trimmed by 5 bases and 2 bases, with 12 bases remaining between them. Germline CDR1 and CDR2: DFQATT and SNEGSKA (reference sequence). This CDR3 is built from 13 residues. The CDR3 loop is CSASLSANYGYTF. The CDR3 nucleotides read TGCAGTGCTTCCCTCTCAGCCAACTATGGCTACACCTTC.